Below are 27 T cell receptor beta chains sequenced from a single sample in a study of blood T cell repertoires in COVID-19. Repertoires were generated with immunoSEQ multiplex PCR, while TCRdb's copy carries only in-frame clones and drops some. Here the sample spans around 330,000 clones, around 91% being singletons. The source material was PBMCs or T cells enriched from blood (not recorded which). Receptor source: a woman aged 35 to 49 who had recovered from COVID-19.

The genes are TRBV10-3 and TRBJ1-5, with D tentatively TRBD1 (5 bases). In germline, CDR1 is ENHRY, CDR2 SYGVKD. The ends were cut back, 6 bases at V and 6 bases at J, with 12 bases in the middle. CDR3 size: 13 residues. The CDR3 bases are TGTGCCATCAGCAGGGAGGCAGGTCAGCCCCAGCATTTT. Translated: CAISREAGQPQHF.

This chain's CDR3 is CASSSDRAPYGYTF. The CDR3 DNA sequence: TGTGCCAGCAGCTCTGACAGGGCCCCCTATGGCTACACCTTC. The chain recombines TRBV7-3 with TRBJ1-2; 7 bases agree with TRBD1. CDR3 length: 14 amino acids. J gave up 4 bases and V 4 bases, and 6 bases lay outside the gene matches. CDR1 is SGHTA and CDR2 is FQGTGA in the germline V gene.

J is TRBJ2-7 and V is TRBV7-9, with 7 bases aligning to TRBD1. The CDR3 has 14 amino acids. The V gene end was trimmed by 4 bases and the J gene end by 1 base; junction bases not matched to a gene: 4. Germline V gives CDR1 SEHNR, CDR2 FQNEAQ (reference sequence). In nucleotides, the CDR3 is TGTGCCAGCAGCTCGGGACAGCTATCCTACGAGCAGTACTTC. Translation: CASSSGQLSYEQYF.

The genes are TRBV10-1 and TRBJ2-2; 7 positions match TRBD1. CDR3 size: 15 residues. Germline CDR1 and CDR2: WNHNN and SYGVQD (reference sequence). J was trimmed by 6 bases and V by 5 bases; bases with no gene match: 9. The CDR3 DNA reads TGCGCCAGCAGTTCCCTTCAGGGGGACCCCGGGGAGCTGTTTTTT. This encodes CASSSLQGDPGELFF.

In the case of this clone: Sequence at one end of the junction differs from germline and may be a read error. The chain joins TRBV13 to TRBJ1-2; D call uncertain. This CDR3 has 15 amino acids. Germline CDR1 is PRHDT and CDR2 is FYEKMQ (reference sequence). This CDR3 reads CASSIGSRRSYGYTF. DNA for the CDR3: TGTGCCAGCAGCATAGGCTCCAGGAGGAGCTATGGCTACACCTTC. Based on the CDR3 plus reference TRBV13 and TRBJ1-2, the full variable domain is AAGVIQSPRHLIKEKRETATLKCYPIPRHDTVYWYQQGPGQDPQFLISFYEKMQSDKGSIPDRFSAQQFSDYHSELNMSSLELGDSALYFCASSIGSRRSYGYTFGSGTRLTVV.

This chain joins TRBV5-6 and TRBJ2-6; no clear D gene. The CDR3 totals 17 residues. The germline CDR1 and CDR2 sequences are SGHDT and YYEEEE. Trimming removed 2 bases from V and 0 bases from J, with 12 bases in between. The CDR3 sequence is CASSLFWASSGANVLTF. CDR3 DNA: TGTGCCAGCAGCTTATTTTGGGCGAGCTCTGGGGCCAACGTCCTGACTTTC. Combining the CDR3 with reference TRBV5-6 and TRBJ2-6 gives the whole variable domain DAGVTQSPTHLIKTRGQQVTLRCSPKSGHDTVSWYQQALGQGPQFIFQYYEEEERQRGNFPDRFSGHQFPNYSSELNVNALLLGDSALYLCASSLFWASSGANVLTFGAGSRLTVL.

The chain recombines TRBV7-9 with TRBJ2-1; 8 nucleotides match TRBD1. V was clipped by 5 bases and J by 9 bases; unmatched bases: 12. CDR3 length: 15 amino acids. Germline CDR1 reads SEHNR; CDR2 reads FQNEAQ (reference sequence). CDR3 residues: CASSRPGTGFIEQFF. The CDR3 bases are TGTGCCAGCAGCCGTCCCGGGACAGGTTTCATTGAGCAGTTCTTC.

J is TRBJ1-2 and V is TRBV9, with D uncertain. From germline, CDR1 is SGDLS and CDR2 YYNGEE. Trimming removed 0 bases from V and 3 bases from J, with 9 bases in between. The CDR3 is 14 amino acids. CDR3 DNA: TGTGCCAGCAGCGTAGGGGGAGACTACTATGGCTACACCTTC. It translates to CASSVGGDYYGYTF.

The chain employs TRBV7-3 and TRBJ1-1, with TRBD1 identical over 10 bases. CDR1 SGHTA and CDR2 FQGTGA come from the germline V gene. J gave up 10 bases and V 2 bases, and 4 bases lay outside the gene matches. The CDR3 contains 13 residues. CDR3 bases: TGTGCCAGCAGCTTAGGGACAGGGGAGAGAGCTTTCTTT. Its translation: CASSLGTGERAFF. The whole variable domain, remainder taken from reference TRBV7-3 and TRBJ1-1, is GAGVSQTPSNKVTEKGKYVELRCDPISGHTALYWYRQSLGQGPEFLIYFQGTGAADDSGLPNDRFFAVRPEGSVSTLKIQRTERGDSAVYLCASSLGTGERAFFGQGTRLTVV.

The gene calls are TRBV7-9 and TRBJ2-2; 7 positions match TRBD1. J gave up 4 bases and V 5 bases, and 13 bases lay outside the gene matches. Germline V CDR1 and CDR2: SEHNR, FQNEAQ (reference sequence). CDR3 length equals 17 residues. CDR3 DNA sequence: TGTGCCAGCAGCCCGCGCGGACAGGAAAGGGGCACCGGGGAGCTGTTTTTT. It translates to CASSPRGQERGTGELFF.

The CDR3 DNA sequence: TGTGCCAGCAGCTTGGTCGAGCGGCATGGCTACACCTTC. It is translated as CASSLVERHGYTF. V gene TRBV5-4 combines with J gene TRBJ1-2; D is ambiguous. V shed 0 bases and J shed 6 bases, with 9 bases lying between them. The CDR3 contains 13 residues. Germline CDR1 reads SGHNT; CDR2 reads YYREEE (reference sequence).

The gene calls are TRBV5-1 and TRBJ2-7; the match to TRBD1 covers 8 bases. V trimming: 0 bases; J trimming: 3 bases; junction bases outside the gene matches: 8. The CDR3 extends over 16 amino acids. Looked up from germline, CDR1 is SGHRS and CDR2 is YFSETQ. CDR3 in DNA: TGCGCCAGCAGCTTGGGGGGGTCCGGACAGGGCTACGAGCAGTACTTC. Amino acids: CASSLGGSGQGYEQYF.

The chain uses TRBV24-1 and TRBJ1-2; D is possibly TRBD1 (6 bases). CDR3 size: 13 residues. Germline assignment: CDR1 KGHDR and CDR2 SFDVKD. V gave up 4 bases and J gave up 4 bases, with 9 bases separating them. The CDR3 sequence: CATSDDRFYGYTF. The CDR3 nucleotides are TGTGCCACCAGTGACGACAGGTTCTATGGCTACACCTTC.

The J gene is TRBJ2-2, the V gene TRBV7-3; D call uncertain. CDR1 and CDR2 (germline): SGHTA, FQGTGA. The CDR3 runs to 13 residues. With 5 bases removed from V and 5 bases from J, the gap between germline ends came to 9 bases. The DNA for the CDR3 is TGTGCCAGCAGCGGCCGGAGAACCGGGGAGCTGTTTTTT. Protein sequence: CASSGRRTGELFF.

This clone was detected only a few times. The rearrangement links TRBV30 to TRBJ2-1; 11 nucleotides agree with TRBD2. Trimming removed 3 bases from V and 5 bases from J; junction bases left unmatched: 6. This CDR3 region has 15 residues. Germline values: CDR1 GTSNPN, CDR2 SVGIG (reference sequence). CDR3 protein: CAWSRLAGFNNEQFF. In DNA, the CDR3 is TGTGCCTGGAGCAGACTAGCGGGATTTAACAATGAGCAGTTCTTC.

The CDR3 DNA follows: TGTGCCAGCAGCGTAGCTCGGACAGGGGGCGGCTACACCTTC. Its protein product is CASSVARTGGGYTF. The gene calls are TRBV9 and TRBJ1-2, with 11 bases matching TRBD1. The V gene's germline CDR1 is SGDLS and CDR2 YYNGEE. Germline trimming cut 0 bases from V and 8 bases from J; bases unmatched to any gene: 3. The CDR3 runs 14 residues.

V is TRBV11-3 and J is TRBJ2-7, with D perhaps TRBD2 (5 bases). The length of the CDR3 is 13 residues. Trimming removed 0 bases from V and 3 bases from J, with 6 bases in between. Germline V gene sequence: CDR1 SGHNT, CDR2 YENEEA. CDR3 sequence: CASSLDRDYEQYF. CDR3 nucleotides: TGTGCCAGCAGCTTAGATCGGGACTACGAGCAGTACTTC.

The chain links TRBV7-8 to TRBJ2-1; 9 nucleotides line up with TRBD1. The CDR3 has 16 residues. Germline CDR1 SGHVS, CDR2 FQNEAQ. The J segment lost 3 bases and the V segment lost 5 bases, leaving 8 bases of the junction unmatched. The CDR3 is CASSQQGTGNYNEQFF. The CDR3 DNA is TGTGCCAGCAGCCAGCAAGGGACAGGGAACTACAATGAGCAGTTCTTC. Looking up the rest from reference TRBV7-8 and TRBJ2-1 gives the full variable domain: GAGVSQSPRYKVAKRGQDVALRCDPISGHVSLFWYQQALGQGPEFLTYFQNEAQLDKSGLPSDRFFAERPEGSVSTLKIQRTQQEDSAVYLCASSQQGTGNYNEQFFGPGTRLTVL.

This clone has just one count. The rearrangement links TRBV27 to TRBJ2-3; TRBD1 matches at 7 bases. From germline, CDR1 is MNHEY and CDR2 SMNVEV (reference sequence). This CDR3 contains 13 residues. With 8 bases clipped from V and 2 bases from J, the junction kept 4 bases outside the gene matches. CDR3 loop: CASGTVLTDTQYF. For the CDR3, the DNA is TGTGCCAGCGGGACAGTACTCACAGATACGCAGTATTTT.

The chain employs TRBV5-1 and TRBJ2-7; 8 bases align to TRBD2. Per the germline V gene, CDR1 is SGHRS and CDR2 is YFSETQ. Unmatched junction bases numbered 12, after V lost 4 bases and J lost 3 bases. There are 16 residues in the CDR3. The CDR3 DNA reads TGCGCCAGCAGCCCAGCCCCGGGACTAGAGAACTACGAGCAGTACTTC. Translation: CASSPAPGLENYEQYF.

The chain employs TRBV4-2 and TRBJ2-2; TRBD1 aligns across 7 bases. This CDR3 region has 19 residues. The germline CDR1 and CDR2 sequences are LGHNA and YNFKEQ. Germline trimming cut 3 bases from V and 4 bases from J; bases unmatched to any gene: 17. The CDR3 loop reads CASSHSQRDRIIPTGELFF. CDR3 DNA: TGTGCCAGCAGCCACTCCCAACGGGACAGAATTATCCCCACCGGGGAGCTGTTTTTT.

The rearrangement uses TRBV10-1 and TRBJ2-1, with D perhaps matching TRBD2 (5 bases). From germline, CDR1 is WNHNN and CDR2 SYGVQD (reference sequence). This CDR3 comprises 13 residues. V lost 3 bases and J lost 7, with 10 bases in between. The CDR3 sequence: CASSDRRENEQFF. CDR3 nucleotides: TGCGCCAGCAGTGATCGTAGGGAGAATGAGCAGTTCTTC.

This clone was seen only a few times. The chain is built from TRBV7-2 and TRBJ2-7; 8 positions match TRBD1. Trimming took 3 bases from V and 5 from J; bases not matched to a gene: 9. CDR1 is SGHTA, CDR2 FQGNSA, per germline. There are 15 residues in the CDR3. CDR3 nucleotides: TGTGCCAGCAGCTTGGTTGGGACAGGTCCTCACGAGCAGTACTTC. Its protein product is CASSLVGTGPHEQYF.

V usage is TRBV7-9 and J usage is TRBJ1-1; D perhaps matches TRBD1 (5 bases). Germline-derived CDR1 and CDR2 are SEHNR and FQNEAQ (reference sequence). The CDR3 loop spans 11 amino acids. The V gene lost 5 bases and the J gene lost 9 bases, with 10 bases spanning the gap. CDR3 region: CASSRQGKAFF. In DNA form, the CDR3 reads TGTGCCAGCAGCCGCCAGGGTAAAGCTTTCTTT.

This clone was counted once. The rearrangement joins TRBV9 to TRBJ2-3; TRBD2 aligns across 8 bases. Germline values: CDR1 SGDLS, CDR2 YYNGEE. CDR3 length: 20 residues. The J segment lost 4 bases and the V segment lost 3 bases, leaving 22 bases of the junction unmatched. CDR3 coding DNA: TGTGCCAGCAGCGCCCTTCAGTCCTTTCTATTTAGCGGGAACGCAGATACGCAGTATTTT. Its translation: CASSALQSFLFSGNADTQYF.

The J gene is TRBJ2-2, the V gene TRBV7-6, with TRBD2 matching 13 bases. This CDR3 contains 16 residues. Germline CDR1 SGHVS, CDR2 FNYEAQ. V lost 5 bases to trimming and J lost 3 bases; unmatched junction nucleotides: 3. In DNA, the CDR3 is TGTGCCAGCAGCATTGGACTAGCGGGAGACACCGGGGAGCTGTTTTTT. This codes for CASSIGLAGDTGELFF.

The chain joins TRBV7-2 to TRBJ2-1; the match to TRBD1 covers 7 bases. From germline, CDR1 is SGHTA and CDR2 FQGNSA. The CDR3 length is 16 residues. The ends lost 5 bases at V and 0 bases at J; junction bases unmatched: 7. The CDR3 region has the DNA TGTGCCAGCAGCCCCCGACAGGGATCCTCCTACAATGAGCAGTTCTTC. Its translation is CASSPRQGSSYNEQFF.